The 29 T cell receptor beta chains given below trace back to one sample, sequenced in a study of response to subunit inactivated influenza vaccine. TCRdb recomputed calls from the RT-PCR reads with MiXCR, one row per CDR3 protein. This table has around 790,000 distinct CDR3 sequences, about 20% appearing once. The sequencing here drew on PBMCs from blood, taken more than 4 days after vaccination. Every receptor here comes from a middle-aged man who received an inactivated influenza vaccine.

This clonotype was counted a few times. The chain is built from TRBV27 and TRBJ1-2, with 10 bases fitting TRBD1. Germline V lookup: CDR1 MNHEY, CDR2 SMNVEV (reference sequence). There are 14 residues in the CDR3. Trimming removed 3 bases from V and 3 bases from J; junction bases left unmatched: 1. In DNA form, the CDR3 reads TGTGCCAGCAGTTTGACAGGGGGCTACTATGGCTACACCTTC. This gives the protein CASSLTGGYYGYTF.

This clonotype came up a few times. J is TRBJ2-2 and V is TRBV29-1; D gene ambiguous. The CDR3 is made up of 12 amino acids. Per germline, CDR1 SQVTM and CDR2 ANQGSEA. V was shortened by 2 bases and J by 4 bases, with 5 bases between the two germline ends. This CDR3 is CSVEYGTGELFF. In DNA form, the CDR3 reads TGCAGCGTTGAATACGGCACCGGGGAGCTGTTTTTT.

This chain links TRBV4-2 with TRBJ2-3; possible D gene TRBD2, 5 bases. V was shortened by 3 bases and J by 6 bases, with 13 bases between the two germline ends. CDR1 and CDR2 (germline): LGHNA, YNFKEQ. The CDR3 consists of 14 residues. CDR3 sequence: CASSHLYGEDTQYF. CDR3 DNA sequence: TGTGCCAGCAGCCATCTATACGGGGAGGATACGCAGTATTTT.

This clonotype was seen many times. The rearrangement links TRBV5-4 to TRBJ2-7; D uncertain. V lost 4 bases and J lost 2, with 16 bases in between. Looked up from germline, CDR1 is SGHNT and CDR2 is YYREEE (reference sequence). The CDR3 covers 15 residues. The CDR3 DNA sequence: TGTGCCAGCAGCACCCCGGGCCCGAAGCCCTACGAGCAGTACTTC. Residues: CASSTPGPKPYEQYF.

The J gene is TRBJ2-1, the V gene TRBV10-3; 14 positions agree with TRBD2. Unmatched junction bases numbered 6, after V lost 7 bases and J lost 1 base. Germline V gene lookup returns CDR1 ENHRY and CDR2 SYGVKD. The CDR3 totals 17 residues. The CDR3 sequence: CAIKGTSGGESYNEQFF. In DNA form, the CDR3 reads TGTGCCATCAAAGGGACTAGCGGGGGAGAGTCCTACAATGAGCAGTTCTTC.

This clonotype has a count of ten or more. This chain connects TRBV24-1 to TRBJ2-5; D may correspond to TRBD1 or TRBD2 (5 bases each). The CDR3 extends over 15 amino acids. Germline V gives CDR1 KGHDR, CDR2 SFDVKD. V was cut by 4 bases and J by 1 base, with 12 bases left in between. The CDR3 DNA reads TGTGCCACCAGTGAGCCGGGACCCAGCCAAGAGACCCAGTACTTC. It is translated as CATSEPGPSQETQYF.

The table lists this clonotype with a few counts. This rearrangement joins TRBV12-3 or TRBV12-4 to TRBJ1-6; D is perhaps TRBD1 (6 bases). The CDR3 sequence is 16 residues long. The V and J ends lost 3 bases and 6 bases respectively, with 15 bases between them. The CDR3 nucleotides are TGTGCCAGCAGTTTCGGGGACACTCGTTCTAATTCACCCCTCCACTTT. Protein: CASSFGDTRSNSPLHF.

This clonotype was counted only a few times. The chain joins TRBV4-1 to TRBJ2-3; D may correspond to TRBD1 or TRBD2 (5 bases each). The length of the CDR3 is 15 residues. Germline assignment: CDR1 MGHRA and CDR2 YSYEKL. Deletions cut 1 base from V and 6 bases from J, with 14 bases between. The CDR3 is CASSQGLTGLDTQYF. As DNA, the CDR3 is TGCGCCAGCAGCCAAGGCCTTACGGGGCTGGATACGCAGTATTTT.

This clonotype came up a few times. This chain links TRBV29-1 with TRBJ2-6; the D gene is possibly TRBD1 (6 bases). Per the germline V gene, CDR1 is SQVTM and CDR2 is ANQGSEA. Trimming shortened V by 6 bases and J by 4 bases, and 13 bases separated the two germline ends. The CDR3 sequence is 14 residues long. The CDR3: CSVASGAGANVLTF. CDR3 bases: TGCAGCGTCGCCTCAGGGGCCGGGGCCAACGTCCTGACTTTC.

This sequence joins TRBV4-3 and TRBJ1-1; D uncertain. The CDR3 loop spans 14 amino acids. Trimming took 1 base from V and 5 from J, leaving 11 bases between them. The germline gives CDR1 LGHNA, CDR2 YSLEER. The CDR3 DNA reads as TGCGCCAGCAGCCAAGTAGGATGGAGGACTGAAGCTTTCTTT. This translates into CASSQVGWRTEAFF.

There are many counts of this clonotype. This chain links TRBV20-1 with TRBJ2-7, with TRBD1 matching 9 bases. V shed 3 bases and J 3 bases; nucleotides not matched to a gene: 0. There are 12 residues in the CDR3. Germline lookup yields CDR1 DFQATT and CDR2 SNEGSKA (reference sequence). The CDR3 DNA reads TGCAGTGCTAGGGACAGGGGCTACGAGCAGTACTTC. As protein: CSARDRGYEQYF.

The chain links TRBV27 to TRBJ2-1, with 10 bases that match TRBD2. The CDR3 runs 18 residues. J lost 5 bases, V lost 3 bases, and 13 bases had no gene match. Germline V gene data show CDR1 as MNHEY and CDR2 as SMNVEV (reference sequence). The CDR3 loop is CASSLLGHTSGTNNEQFF. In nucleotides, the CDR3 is TGTGCCAGCAGTTTGCTGGGGCATACTAGCGGGACTAACAATGAGCAGTTCTTC.

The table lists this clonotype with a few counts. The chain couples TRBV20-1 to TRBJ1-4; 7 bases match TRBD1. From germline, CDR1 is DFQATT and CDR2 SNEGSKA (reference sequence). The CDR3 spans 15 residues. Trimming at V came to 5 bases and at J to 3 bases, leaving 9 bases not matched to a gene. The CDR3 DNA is TGCAGTGCTGGAGGGTCCGGACAGGCTAATGAAAAACTGTTTTTT. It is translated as CSAGGSGQANEKLFF.

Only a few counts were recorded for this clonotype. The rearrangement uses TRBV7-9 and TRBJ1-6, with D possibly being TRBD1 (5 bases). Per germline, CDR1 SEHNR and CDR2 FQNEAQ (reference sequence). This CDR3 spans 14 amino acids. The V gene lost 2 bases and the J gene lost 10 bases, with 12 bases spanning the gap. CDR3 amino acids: CASSLNSGDSPLHF. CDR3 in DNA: TGTGCCAGCAGCTTAAACAGCGGGGACTCACCCCTCCACTTT.

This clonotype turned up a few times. The CDR3 reads CASSLNRGISSYNEQFF. The CDR3 coding sequence is TGTGCCAGCAGCCTAAACCGGGGCATTAGCTCCTACAATGAGCAGTTCTTC. This chain connects TRBV7-2 to TRBJ2-1; either TRBD1 or TRBD2 may supply D (5 bases each). V lost 5 bases, J lost 0 bases, and 17 bases lay in between. The V gene's germline CDR1 is SGHTA and CDR2 FQGNSA. The CDR3 contains 17 residues. Based on the CDR3 plus reference TRBV7-2 and TRBJ2-1, the full variable domain is GAGVSQSPSNKVTEKGKDVELRCDPISGHTALYWYRQSLGQGLEFLIYFQGNSAPDKSGLPSDRFSAERTGGSVSTLTIQRTQQEDSAVYLCASSLNRGISSYNEQFFGPGTRLTVL.

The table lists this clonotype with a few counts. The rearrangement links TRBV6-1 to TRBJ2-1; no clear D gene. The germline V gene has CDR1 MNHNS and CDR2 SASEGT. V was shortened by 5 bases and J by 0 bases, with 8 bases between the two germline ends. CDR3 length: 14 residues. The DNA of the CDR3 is TGTGCCAGCAGTAGGGCATCCTCCTACAATGAGCAGTTCTTC. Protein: CASSRASSYNEQFF.

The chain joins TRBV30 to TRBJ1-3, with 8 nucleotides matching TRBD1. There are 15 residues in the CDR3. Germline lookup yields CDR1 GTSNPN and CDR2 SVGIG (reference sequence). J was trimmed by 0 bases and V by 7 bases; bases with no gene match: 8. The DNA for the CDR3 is TGTGCCTTCTCCCAGGGGGCAAGCTCTGGAAACACCATATATTTT. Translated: CAFSQGASSGNTIYF.

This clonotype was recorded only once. The DNA for the CDR3 is TGTGCCATCAGGAACACGGGGAGGGGCTACACCTTC. It specifies CAIRNTGRGYTF. The chain links TRBV10-3 to TRBJ1-2, with no clear D. Trimming stripped 6 bases from V and 8 bases from J, with 13 bases between. The CDR3 has 12 residues. Per the germline V gene, CDR1 is ENHRY and CDR2 is SYGVKD.

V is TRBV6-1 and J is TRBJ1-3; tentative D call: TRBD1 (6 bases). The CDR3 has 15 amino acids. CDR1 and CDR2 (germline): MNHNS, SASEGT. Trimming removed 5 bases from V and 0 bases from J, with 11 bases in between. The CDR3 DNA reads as TGTGCCAGCAGTAGACAGGCTACCTCTGGAAACACCATATATTTT. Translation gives CASSRQATSGNTIYF.

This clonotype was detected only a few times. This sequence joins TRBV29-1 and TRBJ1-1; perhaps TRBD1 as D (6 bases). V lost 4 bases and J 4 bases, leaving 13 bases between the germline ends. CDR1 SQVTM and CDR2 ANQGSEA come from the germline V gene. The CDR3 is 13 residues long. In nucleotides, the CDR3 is TGCAGCGTTGGTGGGGGCTTAGGCACTGAAGCTTTCTTT. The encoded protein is CSVGGGLGTEAFF. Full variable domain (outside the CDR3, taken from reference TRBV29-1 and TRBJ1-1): SAVISQKPSRDICQRGTSLTIQCQVDSQVTMMFWYRQQPGQSLTLIATANQGSEATYESGFVIDKFPISRPNLTFSTLTVSNMSPEDSSIYLCSVGGGLGTEAFFGQGTRLTVV.

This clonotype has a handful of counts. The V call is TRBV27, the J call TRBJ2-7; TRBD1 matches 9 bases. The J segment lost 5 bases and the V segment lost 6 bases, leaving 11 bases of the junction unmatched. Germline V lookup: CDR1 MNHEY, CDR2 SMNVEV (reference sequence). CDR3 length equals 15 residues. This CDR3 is CASSRDWTGAHEQYF. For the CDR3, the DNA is TGTGCCAGCAGCCGAGACTGGACAGGGGCTCACGAGCAGTACTTC.

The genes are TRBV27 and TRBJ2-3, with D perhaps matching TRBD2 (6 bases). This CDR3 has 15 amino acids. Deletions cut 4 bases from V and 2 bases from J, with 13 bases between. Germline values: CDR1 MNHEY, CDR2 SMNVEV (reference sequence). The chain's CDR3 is CASSSPGDHTDTQYF. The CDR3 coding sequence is TGTGCCAGCAGTTCACCGGGGGACCACACAGATACGCAGTATTTT.

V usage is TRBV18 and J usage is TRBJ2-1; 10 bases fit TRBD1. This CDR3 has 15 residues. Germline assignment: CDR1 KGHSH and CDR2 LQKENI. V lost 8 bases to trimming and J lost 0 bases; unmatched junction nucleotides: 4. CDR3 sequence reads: CASTWTGGSYNEQFF. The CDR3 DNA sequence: TGTGCCAGCACCTGGACAGGGGGCTCCTACAATGAGCAGTTCTTC. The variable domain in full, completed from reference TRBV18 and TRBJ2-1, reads NAGVMQNPRHLVRRRGQEARLRCSPMKGHSHVYWYRQLPEEGLKFMVYLQKENIIDESGMPKERFSAEFPKEGPSILRIQQVVRGDSAAYFCASTWTGGSYNEQFFGPGTRLTVL.

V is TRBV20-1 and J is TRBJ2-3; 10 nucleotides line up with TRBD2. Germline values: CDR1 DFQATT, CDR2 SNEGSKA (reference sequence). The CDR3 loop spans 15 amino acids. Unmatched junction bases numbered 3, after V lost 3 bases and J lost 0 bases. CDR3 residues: CSASLSGRSTDTQYF. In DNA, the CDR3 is TGCAGTGCTAGTCTTAGCGGGAGGAGCACAGATACGCAGTATTTT.

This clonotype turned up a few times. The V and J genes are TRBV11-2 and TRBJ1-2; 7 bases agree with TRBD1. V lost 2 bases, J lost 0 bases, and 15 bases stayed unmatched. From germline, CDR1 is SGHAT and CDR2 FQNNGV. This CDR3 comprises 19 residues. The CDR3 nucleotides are TGTGCCAGCAGCTTAAGGCTGTTTGTCAGGGGGGAAGCTAACTATGGCTACACCTTC. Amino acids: CASSLRLFVRGEANYGYTF.

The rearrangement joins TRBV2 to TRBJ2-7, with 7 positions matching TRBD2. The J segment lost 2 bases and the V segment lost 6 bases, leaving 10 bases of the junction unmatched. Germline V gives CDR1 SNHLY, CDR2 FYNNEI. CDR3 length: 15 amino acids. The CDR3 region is CASRSATSPAYEQYF. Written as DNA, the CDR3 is TGTGCCAGCAGGAGTGCGACTAGCCCGGCCTACGAGCAGTACTTC.

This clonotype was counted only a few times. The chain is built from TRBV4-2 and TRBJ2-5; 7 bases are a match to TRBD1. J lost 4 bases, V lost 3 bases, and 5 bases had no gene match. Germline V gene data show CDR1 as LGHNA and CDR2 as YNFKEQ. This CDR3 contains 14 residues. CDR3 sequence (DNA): TGTGCCAGCAGCCACCGACAGGGCGGAGAGACCCAGTACTTC. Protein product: CASSHRQGGETQYF.

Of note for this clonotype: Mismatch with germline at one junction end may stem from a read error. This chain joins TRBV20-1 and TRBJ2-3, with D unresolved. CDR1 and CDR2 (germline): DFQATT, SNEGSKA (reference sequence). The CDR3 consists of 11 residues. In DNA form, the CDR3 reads TGCAGTGCTAGAGATCTCCCGGCGGAGTTCTTT. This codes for CSARDLPAEFF.

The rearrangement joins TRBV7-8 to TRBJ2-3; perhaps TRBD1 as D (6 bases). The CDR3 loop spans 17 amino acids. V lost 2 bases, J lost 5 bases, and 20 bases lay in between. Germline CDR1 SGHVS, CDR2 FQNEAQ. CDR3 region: CASSLIHSTGIRDTQYF. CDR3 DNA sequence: TGTGCCAGCAGCTTAATCCATTCTACAGGGATCAGAGATACGCAGTATTTT.